The clone carrying this T cell receptor (beta chain) has only a few counts. Its antigen is still unknown. The naive CD8 libraries originated from between roughly 18,000 and 1,100,000 sorted cells and drew on 10%, 30% or 50% RNA. After removal of 2 bases from V and 1 base from J, the junction contained 2 bases not matched to a gene. CDR3 length equals 15 residues. Germline V lookup: CDR1 LNHDA, CDR2 SQIVND (reference sequence). This record comes from a study of molecular identifiers for immune sequencing clone quantification. In the study overall: Replicates split RNA from approximately 22,000 or 94,000 naive CD8 cells five ways, and the researchers sequenced four portions.

Bulk TCR libraries were made with methods that had been previously described and with listed TCR primers. TCRdb re-called the PCR reads with MiXCR, one entry per CDR3 protein. The sample has some 580,000 distinct CDR3 sequences, roughly 25% seen once. Study-level results: Jurkat TCR RNA from one cell was spiked into fewer than 1.2 million naive cells, and it was reportedly detectable there.

Sequenced material: naive CD8+ T cells from blood, with Jurkat cell RNA spiked in. Subset of the sample: FACS-sorted CD8+CD4-CCR7+CD45RA+ naive T cells. The receptor was derived from a human donor in good health. Some libraries in this study had Jurkat cell RNA spiked in. The genes are TRBV19 and TRBJ2-5; TRBD2 matches at 9 bases. CDR3 nucleotide sequence: TGTGCCAGTAGTATACTAGCGGGGTTCCAAGAGACCCAGTACTTC. This translates into CASSILAGFQETQYF.